The next 21 T cell receptor beta chains were all read from a single sample in a study of vaccination and CD4 T cells after COVID-19. What these receptors recognize is not known. As to treatment: approximately nine-day PBMC culture with coronavirus spike peptide pools or control peptides (ViraFEST assay). Pre-COVID-19 pandemic sampling (2011-2018) yielded the unexposed donor's CD4+ T cells. Sequencing of the DNA from cultured CD4+ T cells was carried out with the Oncomine TCR Beta short-read assay. From cultured CD4+ T cells, genomic DNA was extracted. One entry per CDR3 protein results from TCRdb running MiXCR on the PCR reads. Of about 11,000 distinct CDR3 sequences listed, less than 35% are singletons. Sequenced input: CD4+ T cells from blood, cultured in vitro. The receptors were sampled from a human donor in good health.

The V and J genes are TRBV20-1 and TRBJ2-1; 10 nucleotides match TRBD1. The V gene's germline CDR1 is DFQATT and CDR2 SNEGSKA (reference sequence). Unmatched junction bases numbered 8, after V lost 3 bases and J lost 0 bases. The length of the CDR3 is 17 residues. CDR3 DNA: TGCAGTGCTAGGGAGACAGGGGGCTTAAGCTCCTACAATGAGCAGTTCTTC. This translates into CSARETGGLSSYNEQFF.

This clonotype was seen a few times. This chain links TRBV7-8 with TRBJ1-1, with TRBD1 as a possible D gene (5 bases). Trimming took off 5 bases at V and 3 bases at J, with 10 bases between the two ends. From germline, CDR1 is SGHVS and CDR2 FQNEAQ. The CDR3 is 13 amino acids. The CDR3 loop is CASSPQGYTEAFF. DNA for the CDR3: TGTGCCAGCAGCCCCCAGGGTTACACTGAAGCTTTCTTT.

The V and J genes are TRBV30 and TRBJ1-6; D might be TRBD1 (6 bases). The CDR3 is made up of 13 amino acids. V dropped 1 base and J dropped 10 bases, with 11 bases sitting between them. From germline, CDR1 is GTSNPN and CDR2 SVGIG (reference sequence). The CDR3 DNA is TGTGCCTGGAGTGGCAAGGGGGGATCACCCCTCCACTTT. Translated: CAWSGKGGSPLHF.

The chain has TRBV5-5 and TRBJ1-1, with no clear D. This CDR3 has 14 residues. Germline V gene lookup returns CDR1 SGHKS and CDR2 YYEKEE (reference sequence). V lost 0 bases and J lost 4, with 10 bases in between. CDR3 nucleotide sequence: TGTGCCAGCAGCTTGGAAAAATGGGTCACTGAAGCTTTCTTT. As protein: CASSLEKWVTEAFF.

This chain joins TRBV19 and TRBJ2-7; 13 bases are a match to TRBD2. From germline, CDR1 is LNHDA and CDR2 SQIVND (reference sequence). The length of the CDR3 is 15 residues. Trimming took 3 bases from V and 2 from J; bases not matched to a gene: 1. CDR3 in DNA: TGTGCCAGTAGTATTGGGACTAGCGGGACCTACGAGCAGTACTTC. This sequence encodes CASSIGTSGTYEQYF.

The genes are TRBV7-2 and TRBJ2-1; D remains ambiguous. The germline V and J ends were trimmed by 5 bases and 6 bases, with 8 bases remaining between them. The CDR3 totals 12 residues. Per germline, CDR1 SGHTA and CDR2 FQGNSA. This CDR3 reads CASSLWSNEQFF. CDR3 DNA: TGTGCCAGCAGCCTGTGGAGCAATGAGCAGTTCTTC.

The chain has TRBV5-4 and TRBJ2-3; tentatively, D is TRBD2 (5 bases). Germline V gene lookup returns CDR1 SGHNT and CDR2 YYREEE (reference sequence). The CDR3 has 17 residues. Trimming removed 0 bases at V and 1 base at J, with 15 bases between. CDR3 nucleotide sequence: TGTGCCAGCAGCTTGGGGATGGTAGCGACCGGCACAGATACGCAGTATTTT. Protein sequence: CASSLGMVATGTDTQYF.

This clonotype was detected a few times. The rearrangement links TRBV20-1 to TRBJ1-1, with D maybe TRBD1 (5 bases). Trimming cost V 6 bases and J 2 bases, with 13 bases left between them. Per the germline V gene, CDR1 is DFQATT and CDR2 is SNEGSKA (reference sequence). CDR3 length: 13 amino acids. In DNA form, the CDR3 reads TGCAGTGCCCCGGGGAGGGGCAACACTGAAGCTTTCTTT. It specifies CSAPGRGNTEAFF.

This chain joins TRBV30 and TRBJ2-7; no clear D. Germline CDR1 and CDR2: GTSNPN and SVGIG (reference sequence). Trimming removed 2 bases at V and 2 bases at J, with 16 bases between. This CDR3 spans 15 amino acids. The CDR3: CAWSTEGLIAYEQYF. Here the CDR3 DNA reads TGTGCCTGGAGTACGGAAGGTTTAATTGCCTACGAGCAGTACTTC.

This clonotype has only a few counts. The chain joins TRBV7-8 to TRBJ2-7, with D perhaps matching TRBD2 (6 bases). Germline CDR1 SGHVS, CDR2 FQNEAQ. The CDR3 runs to 13 residues. V was cut by 5 bases and J by 3 bases, with 11 bases left in between. In DNA form, the CDR3 reads TGTGCCAGCAGCCTCGGGGGAGGCTACGAGCAGTACTTC. Translation: CASSLGGGYEQYF.

This rearrangement joins TRBV6-5 to TRBJ2-4, with D possibly being TRBD1 or TRBD2 (5 bases each). The length of the CDR3 is 15 residues. The germline V and J ends were trimmed by 4 bases and 6 bases, with 16 bases remaining between them. The germline CDR1 and CDR2 sequences are MNHEY and SVGAGI. The CDR3 DNA reads as TGTGCCAGCAGTTTCGGGGCGTGGGAAGCAAACATTCAGTACTTC. This sequence encodes CASSFGAWEANIQYF.

The chain combines TRBV19 with TRBJ2-6, with 10 positions matching TRBD1. The CDR3 loop spans 17 amino acids. J was trimmed by 4 bases and V by 6 bases; bases with no gene match: 9. Germline V gives CDR1 LNHDA, CDR2 SQIVND (reference sequence). This chain's CDR3 is CASSWDRGMSGANVLTF. The DNA for the CDR3 is TGTGCCAGTAGCTGGGACAGGGGTATGTCCGGGGCCAACGTCCTGACTTTC.

In this sample, this clonotype turned up a few times. V and J are TRBV20-1 and TRBJ2-1; 16 bases line up with TRBD2. Germline CDR1 and CDR2: DFQATT and SNEGSKA (reference sequence). The CDR3 covers 18 residues. J was trimmed by 0 bases and V by 5 bases; bases with no gene match: 7. The CDR3 spells CSAPGTSGREYSYNEQFF. In DNA, the CDR3 is TGCAGTGCTCCCGGGACTAGCGGGAGGGAGTACTCCTACAATGAGCAGTTCTTC.

The rearrangement joins TRBV27 to TRBJ2-1; 10 bases line up with TRBD1. CDR1 is MNHEY and CDR2 is SMNVEV in the germline V gene (reference sequence). The CDR3 sequence is 16 residues long. V was clipped by 5 bases and J by 3 bases; unmatched bases: 7. CDR3 sequence: CASSPTGTGVYNEQFF. In DNA form, the CDR3 reads TGTGCCAGCAGTCCAACCGGGACAGGGGTCTACAATGAGCAGTTCTTC.

This clonotype ranks as medium-sized (0.01 to 0.1%). This CDR3 is CATWGGSHSNQPQHF. The CDR3 coding sequence is TGTGCCACTTGGGGGGGGTCCCATAGCAATCAGCCCCAGCATTTT. This sequence joins TRBV6-1 and TRBJ1-5; TRBD1 is a possible D gene (5 bases). Germline assignment: CDR1 MNHNS and CDR2 SASEGT. The V gene lost 10 bases and the J gene lost 0 bases, with 16 bases spanning the gap. This CDR3 region has 15 residues.

The chain employs TRBV11-2 and TRBJ2-3; possibly TRBD1 or TRBD2 for D (5 bases each). Per the germline V gene, CDR1 is SGHAT and CDR2 is FQNNGV. The CDR3 length is 15 residues. Between the trimmed V and J ends, which lost 4 bases and 1 base, there was a span of 12 bases. CDR3 amino acids: CASSSLRGGTDTQYF. The DNA for the CDR3 is TGTGCCAGCAGCTCGCTGAGGGGTGGCACAGATACGCAGTATTTT.

This clonotype was detected a few times. This chain uses TRBV4-1 with TRBJ2-7; the match to TRBD1 covers 10 bases. Germline lookup yields CDR1 MGHRA and CDR2 YSYEKL. Trimming cost V 2 bases and J 6 bases; bases outside gene matches: 4. The length of the CDR3 is 14 residues. The CDR3 region is CASSQNRDRGEQYF. Here the CDR3 DNA reads TGCGCCAGCAGCCAAAACCGGGACAGGGGCGAGCAGTACTTC.

The chain has TRBV6-1 and TRBJ2-3; 7 positions match TRBD2. J gave up 3 bases and V 6 bases, and 6 bases lay outside the gene matches. Germline V gene data show CDR1 as MNHNS and CDR2 as SASEGT. The CDR3 runs to 14 residues. Here the CDR3 reads CASSGGGRTDTQYF. CDR3 in DNA: TGTGCCAGCAGCGGGGGAGGGAGGACAGATACGCAGTATTTT.

This clonotype is classed as medium-sized. The chain uses TRBV24-1 and TRBJ2-5; maybe TRBD1 (6 bases). V was trimmed by 4 bases and J by 4 bases, leaving 15 bases between them. Germline CDR1 and CDR2: KGHDR and SFDVKD. This CDR3 spans 15 amino acids. CDR3 amino acids: CATSDPDRYGETQYF. Written as DNA, the CDR3 is TGTGCCACCAGTGACCCTGACAGGTATGGAGAGACCCAGTACTTC.

The gene calls are TRBV10-3 and TRBJ2-5; perhaps TRBD1 as D (6 bases). This CDR3 is 14 amino acids long. Looked up from germline, CDR1 is ENHRY and CDR2 is SYGVKD. V was pared by 0 bases and J by 2 bases, with 7 bases between. For the CDR3, the DNA is TGTGCCATCAGTGAGTCACAGGGACAAGAGACCCAGTACTTC. Translating gives CAISESQGQETQYF.

This clonotype was recorded a few times. CDR3 protein: CASSLGTDRVRNTEAFF. CDR3 coding DNA: TGTGCCAGCAGCTTAGGAACGGACAGGGTGAGGAACACTGAAGCTTTCTTT. The J gene is TRBJ1-1, the V gene TRBV7-8, with 8 bases matching TRBD1. CDR1 is SGHVS, CDR2 FQNEAQ, per germline. V was pared by 1 base and J by 1 base, with 8 bases of the junction left unmatched. The CDR3 totals 17 residues.